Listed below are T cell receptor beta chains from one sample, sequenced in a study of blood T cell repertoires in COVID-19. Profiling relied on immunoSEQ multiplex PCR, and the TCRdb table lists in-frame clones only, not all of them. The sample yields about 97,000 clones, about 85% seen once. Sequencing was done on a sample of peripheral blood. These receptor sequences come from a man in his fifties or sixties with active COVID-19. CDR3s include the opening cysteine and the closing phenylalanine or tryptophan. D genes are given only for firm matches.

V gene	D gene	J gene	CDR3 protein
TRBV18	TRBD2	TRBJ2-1	CASSPRLAGGTNEQFF
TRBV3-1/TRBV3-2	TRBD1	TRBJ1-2	CASSQSKRTGKGGYTF
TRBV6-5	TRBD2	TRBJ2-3	CASSYEETSRTTQYF
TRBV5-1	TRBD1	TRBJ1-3	CASSGETGSGNTIYF
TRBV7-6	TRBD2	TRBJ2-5	CASSLVTSGGRVVETQYF
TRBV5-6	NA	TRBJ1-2	CASSLDPGLGGYTF
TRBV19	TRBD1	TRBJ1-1	CASSRPWSGQVTEAFF
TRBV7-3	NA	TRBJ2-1	CASSLGAPGGDEQFF
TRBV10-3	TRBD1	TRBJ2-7	CAISGTQGEGEQYF
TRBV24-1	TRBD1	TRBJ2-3	CATSEPGQGTDTQYF
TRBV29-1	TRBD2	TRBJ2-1	CSAQSGTSSYNEQFF
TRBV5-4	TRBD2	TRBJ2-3	CASSFPSGETDTQYF
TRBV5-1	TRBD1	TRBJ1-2	CASSLVQGDEGYTF
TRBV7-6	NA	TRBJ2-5	CASSPGGTQYF
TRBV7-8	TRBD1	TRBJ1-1	CASSLGLRDRGFFDTEAFF
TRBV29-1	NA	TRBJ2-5	CSVQRGSVQETQYF
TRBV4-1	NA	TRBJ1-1	CASSQGLQGRRNTEAFF
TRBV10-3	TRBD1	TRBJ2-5	CAISDQGAQETQYF
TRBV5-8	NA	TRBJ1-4	CASSFPGAGNEKLFF
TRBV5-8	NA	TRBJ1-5	CASSFGGRAQPQHF
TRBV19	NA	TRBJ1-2	CASSTGNNYGYTF
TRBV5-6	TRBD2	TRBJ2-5	CASSLRRTSLKETQYF
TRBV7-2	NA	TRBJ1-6	CASSLKEARAPLHF
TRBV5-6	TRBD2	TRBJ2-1	CASSLGPGGTYNEQFF
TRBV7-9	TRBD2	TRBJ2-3	CASSPLGTSQYF
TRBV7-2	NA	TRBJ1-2	CASSPIQTGLYGYTF